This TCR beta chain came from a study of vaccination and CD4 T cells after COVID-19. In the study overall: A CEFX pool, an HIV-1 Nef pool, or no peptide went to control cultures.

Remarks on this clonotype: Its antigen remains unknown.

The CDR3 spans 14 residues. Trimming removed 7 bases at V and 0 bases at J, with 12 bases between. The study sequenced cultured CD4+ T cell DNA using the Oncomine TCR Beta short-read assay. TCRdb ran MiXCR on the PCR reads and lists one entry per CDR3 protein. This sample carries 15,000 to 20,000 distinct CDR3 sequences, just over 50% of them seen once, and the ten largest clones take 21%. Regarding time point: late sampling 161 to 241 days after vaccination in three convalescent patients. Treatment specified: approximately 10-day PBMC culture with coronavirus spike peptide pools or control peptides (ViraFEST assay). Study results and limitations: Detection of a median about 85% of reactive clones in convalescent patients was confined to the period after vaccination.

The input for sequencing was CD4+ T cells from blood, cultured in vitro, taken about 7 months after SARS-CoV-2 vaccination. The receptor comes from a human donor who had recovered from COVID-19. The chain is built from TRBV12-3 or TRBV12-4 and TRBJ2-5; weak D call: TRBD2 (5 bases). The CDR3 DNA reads TGTGCCAGCACCTGGACTGGGTACCAAGAGACCCAGTACTTC. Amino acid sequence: CASTWTGYQETQYF.